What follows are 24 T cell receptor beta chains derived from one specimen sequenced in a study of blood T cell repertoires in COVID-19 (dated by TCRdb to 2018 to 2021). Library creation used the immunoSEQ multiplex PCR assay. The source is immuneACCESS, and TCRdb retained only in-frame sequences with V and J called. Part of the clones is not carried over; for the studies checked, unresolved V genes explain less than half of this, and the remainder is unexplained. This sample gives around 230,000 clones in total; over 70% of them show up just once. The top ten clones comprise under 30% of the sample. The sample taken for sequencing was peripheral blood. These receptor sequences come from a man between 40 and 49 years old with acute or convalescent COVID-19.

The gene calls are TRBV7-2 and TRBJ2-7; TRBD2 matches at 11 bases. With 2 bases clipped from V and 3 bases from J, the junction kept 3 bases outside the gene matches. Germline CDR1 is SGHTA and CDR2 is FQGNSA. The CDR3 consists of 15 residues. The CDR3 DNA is TGTGCCAGCAGCTTAACTAGCGGGAGTTTCTACGAGCAGTACTTC. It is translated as CASSLTSGSFYEQYF.

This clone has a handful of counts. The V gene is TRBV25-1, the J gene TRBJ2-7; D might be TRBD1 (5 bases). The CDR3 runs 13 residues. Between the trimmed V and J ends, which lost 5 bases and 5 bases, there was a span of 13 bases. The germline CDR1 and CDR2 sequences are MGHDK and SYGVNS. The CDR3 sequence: CASSMQGSDEQYF. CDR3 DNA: TGTGCCAGCAGTATGCAGGGCAGCGACGAGCAGTACTTC.

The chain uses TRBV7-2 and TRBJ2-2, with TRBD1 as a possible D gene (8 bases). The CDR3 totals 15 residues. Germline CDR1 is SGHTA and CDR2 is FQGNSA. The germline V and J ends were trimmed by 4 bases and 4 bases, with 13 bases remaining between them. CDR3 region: CASSSNRGGTGELFF. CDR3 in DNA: TGTGCCAGCAGCTCCAACAGGGGGGGCACCGGGGAGCTGTTTTTT.

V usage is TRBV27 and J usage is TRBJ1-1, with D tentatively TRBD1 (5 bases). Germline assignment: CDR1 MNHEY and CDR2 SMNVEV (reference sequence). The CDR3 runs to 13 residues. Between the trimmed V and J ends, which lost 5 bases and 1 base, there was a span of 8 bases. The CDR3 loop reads CASSIQENTEAFF. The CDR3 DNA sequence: TGTGCCAGCAGTATACAGGAGAACACTGAAGCTTTCTTT.

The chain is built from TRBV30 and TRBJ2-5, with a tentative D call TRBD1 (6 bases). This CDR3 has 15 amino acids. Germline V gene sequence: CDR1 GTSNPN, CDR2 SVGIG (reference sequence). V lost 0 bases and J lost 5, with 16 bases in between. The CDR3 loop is CAWSVDPGERETQYF. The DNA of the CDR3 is TGTGCCTGGAGTGTAGATCCAGGGGAGAGGGAGACCCAGTACTTC.

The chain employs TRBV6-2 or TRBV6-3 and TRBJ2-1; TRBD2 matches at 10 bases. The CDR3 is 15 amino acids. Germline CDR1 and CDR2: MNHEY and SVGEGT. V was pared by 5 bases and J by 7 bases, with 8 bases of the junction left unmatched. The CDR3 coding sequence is TGTGCCAGCAGTCGGGCTAGCGGGAGAGTGAATGAGCAGTTCTTC. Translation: CASSRASGRVNEQFF.

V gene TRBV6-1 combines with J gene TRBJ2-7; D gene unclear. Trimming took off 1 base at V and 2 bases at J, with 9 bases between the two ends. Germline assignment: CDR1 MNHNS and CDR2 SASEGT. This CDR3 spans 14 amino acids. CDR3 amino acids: CASSEGAWTYEQYF. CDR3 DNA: TGTGCCAGCAGTGAAGGGGCCTGGACCTACGAGCAGTACTTC.

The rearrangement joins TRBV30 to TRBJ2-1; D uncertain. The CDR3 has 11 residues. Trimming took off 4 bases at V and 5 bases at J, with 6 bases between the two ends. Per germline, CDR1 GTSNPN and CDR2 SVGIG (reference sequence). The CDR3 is CAWTQNNEQFF. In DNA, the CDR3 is TGTGCCTGGACCCAAAACAATGAGCAGTTCTTC.

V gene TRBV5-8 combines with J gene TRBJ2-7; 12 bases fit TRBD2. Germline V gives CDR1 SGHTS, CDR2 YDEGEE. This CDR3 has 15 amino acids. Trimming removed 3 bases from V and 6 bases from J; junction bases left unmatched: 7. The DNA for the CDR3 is TGTGCCAGCAGCTACCCTAGCGGGAGGGTTGTCGAGCAGTACTTC. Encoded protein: CASSYPSGRVVEQYF. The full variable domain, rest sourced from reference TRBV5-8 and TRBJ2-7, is EAGVTQSPTHLIKTRGQQATLRCSPISGHTSVYWYQQALGLGLQFLLWYDEGEERNRGNFPPRFSGRQFPNYSSELNVNALELEDSALYLCASSYPSGRVVEQYFGPGTRLTVT.

In DNA form, the CDR3 reads TGCAGCGTTGCCAGGAGGGTAACAGAGGACAATGAGCAGTTCTTC. This encodes CSVARRVTEDNEQFF. The chain employs TRBV29-1 and TRBJ2-1; weak D call: TRBD2 (6 bases). The CDR3 consists of 15 residues. V lost 4 bases and J lost 5, with 18 bases in between. CDR1 is SQVTM, CDR2 ANQGSEA, per germline.

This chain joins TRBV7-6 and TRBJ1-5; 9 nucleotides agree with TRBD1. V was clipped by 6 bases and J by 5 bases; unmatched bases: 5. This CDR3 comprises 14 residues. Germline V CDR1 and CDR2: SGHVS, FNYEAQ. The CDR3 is CASSPGTGYQPQHF. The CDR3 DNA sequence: TGTGCCAGCAGTCCCGGGACAGGGTATCAGCCCCAGCATTTT. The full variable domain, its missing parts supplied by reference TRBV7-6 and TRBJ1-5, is GAGVSQSPRYKVTKRGQDVALRCDPISGHVSLYWYRQALGQGPEFLTYFNYEAQQDKSGLPNDRFSAERPEGSISTLTIQRTEQRDSAMYRCASSPGTGYQPQHFGDGTRLSIL.

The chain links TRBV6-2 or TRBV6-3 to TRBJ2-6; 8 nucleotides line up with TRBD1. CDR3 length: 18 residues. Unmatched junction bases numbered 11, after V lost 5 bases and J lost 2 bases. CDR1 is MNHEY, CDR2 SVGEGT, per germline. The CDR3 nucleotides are TGTGCCAGCAGTCGCGAAACAGGGGGAGTGACTGGGGCCAACGTCCTGACTTTC. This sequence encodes CASSRETGGVTGANVLTF.

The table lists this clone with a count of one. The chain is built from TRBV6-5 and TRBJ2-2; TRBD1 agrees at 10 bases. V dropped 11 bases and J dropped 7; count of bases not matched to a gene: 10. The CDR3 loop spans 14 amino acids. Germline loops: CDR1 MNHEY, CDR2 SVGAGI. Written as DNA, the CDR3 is TGTGCCGCGCGAACCCGGACAGGGGGCGGGGAGCTGTTTTTT. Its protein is CAARTRTGGGELFF.

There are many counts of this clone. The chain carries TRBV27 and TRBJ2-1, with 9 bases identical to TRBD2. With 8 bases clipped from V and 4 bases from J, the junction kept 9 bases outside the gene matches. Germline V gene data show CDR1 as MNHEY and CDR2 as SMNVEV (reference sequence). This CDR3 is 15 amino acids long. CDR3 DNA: TGTGCCAGCCAGCGACTAGCGGAAACTTACAATGAGCAGTTCTTC. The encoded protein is CASQRLAETYNEQFF.

CDR3 loop: CASSQLPPGLAGGPNNEQFF. CDR3 coding DNA: TGTGCCAGCAGCCAACTACCGCCGGGACTAGCGGGAGGGCCTAACAATGAGCAGTTCTTC. The rearrangement uses TRBV3-1 (or the pseudogene TRBV3-2) and TRBJ2-1, with 16 bases identical to TRBD2. V shed 2 bases and J 5 bases; nucleotides not matched to a gene: 12. The length of the CDR3 is 20 residues. CDR1 LGHDT and CDR2 YNNKEL come from the germline V gene (reference sequence).

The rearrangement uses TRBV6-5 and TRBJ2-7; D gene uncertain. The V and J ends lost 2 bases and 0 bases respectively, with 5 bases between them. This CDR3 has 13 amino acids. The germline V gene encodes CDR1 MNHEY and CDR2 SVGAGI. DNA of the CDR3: TGTGCCAGCAGTTACAGAGACTCCTACGAGCAGTACTTC. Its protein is CASSYRDSYEQYF.

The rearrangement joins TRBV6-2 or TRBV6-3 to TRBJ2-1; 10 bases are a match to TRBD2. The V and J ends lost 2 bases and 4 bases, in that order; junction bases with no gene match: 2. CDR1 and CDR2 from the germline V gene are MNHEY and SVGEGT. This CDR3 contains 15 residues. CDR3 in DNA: TGTGCCAGCAGTTACACTAGCGGGGATTACAATGAGCAGTTCTTC. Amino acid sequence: CASSYTSGDYNEQFF.

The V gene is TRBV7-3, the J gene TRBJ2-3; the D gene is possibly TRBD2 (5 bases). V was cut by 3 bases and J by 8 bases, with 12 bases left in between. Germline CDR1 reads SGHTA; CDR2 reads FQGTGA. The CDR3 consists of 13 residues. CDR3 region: CASSFFRGGTQYF. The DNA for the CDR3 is TGTGCCAGCAGCTTCTTCCGAGGAGGTACGCAGTATTTT.

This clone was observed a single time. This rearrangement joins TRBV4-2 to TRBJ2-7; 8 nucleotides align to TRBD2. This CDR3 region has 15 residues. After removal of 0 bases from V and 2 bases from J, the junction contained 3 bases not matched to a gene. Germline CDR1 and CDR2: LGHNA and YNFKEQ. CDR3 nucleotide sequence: TGTGCCAGCAGCCAAGAAACTAGCGGTACCTACGAGCAGTACTTC. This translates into CASSQETSGTYEQYF.

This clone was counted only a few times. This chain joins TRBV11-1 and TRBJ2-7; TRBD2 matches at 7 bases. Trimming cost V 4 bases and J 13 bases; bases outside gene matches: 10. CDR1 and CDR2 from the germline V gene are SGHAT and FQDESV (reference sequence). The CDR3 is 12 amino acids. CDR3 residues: CASSSAGGTQYF. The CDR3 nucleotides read TGTGCCAGCAGCTCGGCCGGGGGGACTCAATACTTC.

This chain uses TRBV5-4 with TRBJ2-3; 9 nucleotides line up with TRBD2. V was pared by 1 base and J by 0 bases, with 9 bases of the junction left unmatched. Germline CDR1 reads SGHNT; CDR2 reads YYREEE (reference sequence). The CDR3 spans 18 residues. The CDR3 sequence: CASSLKLVAGGSTDTQYF. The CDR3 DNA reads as TGTGCCAGCAGCTTGAAGCTAGTGGCGGGAGGGAGCACAGATACGCAGTATTTT.

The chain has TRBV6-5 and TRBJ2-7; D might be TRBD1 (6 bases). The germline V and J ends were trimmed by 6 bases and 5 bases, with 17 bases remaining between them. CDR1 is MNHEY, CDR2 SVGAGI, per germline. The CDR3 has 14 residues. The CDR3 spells CASSLTGDEHEQYF. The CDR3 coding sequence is TGTGCCAGCAGCCTGACAGGCGATGAGCACGAGCAGTACTTC.

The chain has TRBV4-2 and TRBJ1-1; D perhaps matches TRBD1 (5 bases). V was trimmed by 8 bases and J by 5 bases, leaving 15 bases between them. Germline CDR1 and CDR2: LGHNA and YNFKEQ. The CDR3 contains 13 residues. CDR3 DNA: TGTGCCAGCTTAGGAGGGGCGCGTACTGAAGCTTTCTTT. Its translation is CASLGGARTEAFF.

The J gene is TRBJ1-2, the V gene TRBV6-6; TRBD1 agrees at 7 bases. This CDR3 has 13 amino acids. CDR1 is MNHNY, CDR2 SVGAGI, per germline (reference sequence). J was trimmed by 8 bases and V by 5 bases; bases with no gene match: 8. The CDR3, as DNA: TGTGCCAGCAGTGACAGGACAGGTAACGGCTACACCTTC. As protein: CASSDRTGNGYTF.